The 26 T cell receptor beta chains below all came from one sample that was sequenced in a study of T-cell reconstitution after alpha-beta-depleted transplantation in children. Unique molecular identifiers were incorporated when the TCRbeta library was constructed. TCRdb passed the PCR reads through MiXCR, listing each CDR3 protein once. The data hold around 87,000 distinct CDR3 sequences, with 7% to 10% observed a single time. This specimen consisted of PBMCs from the stem cell graft donor, obtained from the stem cell graft. These receptors were obtained from a human donor who donated a stem cell graft to a child with congenital amegakaryocytic thrombocytopenia.

This clonotype was observed at least ten times. The chain joins TRBV27 to TRBJ2-2, with TRBD2 identical over 12 bases. Losses at the gene ends were 8 bases for V and 3 bases for J; bases not matched to a gene: 16. The CDR3 has 19 residues. The germline V gene encodes CDR1 MNHEY and CDR2 SMNVEV (reference sequence). CDR3 sequence: CASPIGLAGGRCDTGELFF. The CDR3 coding sequence is TGTGCCAGCCCCATCGGGCTAGCGGGGGGGCGTTGTGACACCGGGGAGCTGTTTTTT.

About this clonotype itself: A much larger clone lies one base from this, so it may be a read error. J is TRBJ2-5 and V is TRBV28; no reliable D call. Germline CDR1 MDHEN, CDR2 SYDVKM. The CDR3 totals 14 residues. The CDR3: CASSLSPRQESQYF. DNA of the CDR3: TGTGCCAGCAGTCTAAGCCCCCGTCAAGAGTCCCAGTACTTC.

This clonotype occurred many times. The chain has TRBV5-1 and TRBJ1-3; D remains ambiguous. Germline V CDR1 and CDR2: SGHRS, YFSETQ. V gave up 0 bases and J gave up 0 bases, with 7 bases separating them. This CDR3 is built from 15 residues. The CDR3 DNA reads as TGCGCCAGCAGCTTGGAGGCAGACTCTGGAAACACCATATATTTT. Protein product: CASSLEADSGNTIYF.

This clonotype was seen repeatedly, ten times or more. V and J are TRBV20-1 and TRBJ2-2; D is possibly TRBD1 (5 bases). The CDR3 length is 15 residues. Germline-derived CDR1 and CDR2 are DFQATT and SNEGSKA (reference sequence). Trimming shortened V by 5 bases and J by 1 base, and 14 bases separated the two germline ends. The CDR3 region is CSAGRTTRNTGELFF. The CDR3 DNA is TGCAGTGCTGGCCGGACAACGAGGAACACCGGGGAGCTGTTTTTT.

In its sample, this clonotype was seen many times. The chain is built from TRBV5-1 and TRBJ1-1; D call uncertain. V lost 5 bases to trimming and J lost 1 base, with 6 bases between them. In germline, CDR1 is SGHRS, CDR2 YFSETQ. The CDR3 is 12 residues long. CDR3 sequence reads: CASRTENTEAFF. In DNA form, the CDR3 reads TGCGCCAGCAGAACGGAGAACACTGAAGCTTTCTTT.

This clonotype was detected ten times or more. The V call is TRBV20-1, the J call TRBJ1-5; maybe TRBD1 (6 bases). This CDR3 spans 15 amino acids. Germline lookup yields CDR1 DFQATT and CDR2 SNEGSKA (reference sequence). The ends were cut back, 3 bases at V and 5 bases at J, with 17 bases in the middle. For the CDR3, the DNA is TGCAGTGCTAGGGGGACCGGGGGCTGGGATCAGCCCCAGCATTTT. This encodes CSARGTGGWDQPQHF.

The chain is built from TRBV3-1 and TRBJ1-6; D ambiguous. This CDR3 is 17 amino acids long. Germline values: CDR1 LGHDT, CDR2 YNNKEL (reference sequence). The V and J ends lost 0 bases and 7 bases respectively, with 16 bases between them. The CDR3 loop is CASSQDLSTEGNSPLHF. The DNA of the CDR3 is TGTGCCAGCAGCCAAGACTTAAGCACAGAAGGCAATTCACCCCTCCACTTT.

This clonotype was counted many times. This chain joins TRBV5-5 and TRBJ2-1; the match to TRBD1 covers 9 bases. Germline-derived CDR1 and CDR2 are SGHKS and YYEKEE (reference sequence). The CDR3 is 18 amino acids. The V segment lost 0 bases and the J segment 0 bases; nucleotides outside the gene matches: 7. In nucleotides, the CDR3 is TGTGCCAGCAGCTTGGGAGGGACAGGGACGAGCTCCTACAATGAGCAGTTCTTC. Amino acids: CASSLGGTGTSSYNEQFF.

This clonotype was detected ten times or more. V gene TRBV6-5 combines with J gene TRBJ2-5, with a weak D call TRBD2 (6 bases). The CDR3 is 13 amino acids. Trimming removed 7 bases at V and 7 bases at J, with 16 bases between. The germline gives CDR1 MNHEY, CDR2 SVGAGI. For the CDR3, the DNA is TGTGCCAGCACTCGGGGCCGGGGAGGGACCCAGTACTTC. Protein sequence: CASTRGRGGTQYF.

This clonotype was seen many times. The chain recombines TRBV29-1 with TRBJ2-1, with D perhaps matching TRBD1 or TRBD2 (5 bases each). Germline V gene lookup returns CDR1 SQVTM and CDR2 ANQGSEA. V dropped 7 bases and J dropped 13 bases, with 14 bases sitting between them. The CDR3 consists of 10 residues. CDR3: CSATAGRQFF. Here the CDR3 DNA reads TGCAGCGCGACGGCAGGGAGACAGTTCTTC.

The CDR3 DNA follows: TGCGCCAGCAGCTTGGATATTACACGCGGGAGGGCCGGCACCGGGGAGCTGTTTTTT. Translated: CASSLDITRGRAGTGELFF. The chain employs TRBV5-1 and TRBJ2-2; 9 bases map to TRBD2. The CDR3 has 19 amino acids. Losses at the gene ends were 0 bases for V and 4 bases for J; bases not matched to a gene: 13. Germline lookup yields CDR1 SGHRS and CDR2 YFSETQ.

This clonotype was counted only a few times. The junction departs from the called germline gene at one end, perhaps through a read error. The V call is TRBV5-1, the J call TRBJ1-4, with 10 bases identical to TRBD1. Per germline, CDR1 SGHRS and CDR2 YFSETQ. The CDR3 length is 14 residues. CDR3 bases: TGCGCCAGCAGGTTGGGGACAGGGGATGAAAAACTGTTTTTT. Translating it yields CASRLGTGDEKLFF.

This clonotype was detected ten times or more. The chain couples TRBV12-3 or TRBV12-4 to TRBJ2-5; 8 bases match TRBD2. V was pared by 5 bases and J by 4 bases, with 12 bases of the junction left unmatched. The CDR3 has 16 residues. This CDR3 reads CASSMAATSEAETQYF. As DNA, the CDR3 is TGTGCCAGCAGTATGGCCGCGACTAGCGAGGCAGAGACCCAGTACTTC.

The chain is built from TRBV29-1 and TRBJ1-4; no reliable D call. Trimming pared 5 bases from V and 0 bases from J, leaving 7 bases between. CDR3 length: 13 residues. Germline V gene data show CDR1 as SQVTM and CDR2 as ANQGSEA. CDR3 sequence reads: CSVRVTTNEKLFF. The CDR3 DNA sequence: TGCAGCGTTAGAGTGACAACTAATGAAAAACTGTTTTTT.

This clonotype was observed many times. The V gene is TRBV20-1, the J gene TRBJ2-5; TRBD2 might be the D (6 bases). The CDR3 is 16 amino acids. V lost 1 base to trimming and J lost 3 bases, with 18 bases between them. CDR1 is DFQATT, CDR2 SNEGSKA, per germline (reference sequence). The CDR3 nucleotides are TGCAGTGCTAGAGGAGATTTTTTCGTAGCGGAAGAGACCCAGTACTTC. As protein: CSARGDFFVAEETQYF.

This clonotype was counted at least ten times. The chain combines TRBV5-1 with TRBJ2-2, with no clear D. The CDR3 consists of 16 residues. Per germline, CDR1 SGHRS and CDR2 YFSETQ. The V and J ends lost 2 bases and 0 bases respectively, with 11 bases between them. The CDR3 spells CASSFYRQANTGELFF. DNA for the CDR3: TGCGCCAGCAGCTTCTACAGACAAGCGAACACCGGGGAGCTGTTTTTT.

In its sample, this clonotype was seen a few times. The chain's CDR3 is CASSSGAGGLVNEQFF. The CDR3 region has the DNA TGTGCCAGCTCATCCGGAGCGGGAGGGCTTGTAAATGAGCAGTTCTTC. The gene calls are TRBV18 and TRBJ2-1, with TRBD2 identical over 10 bases. J was trimmed by 7 bases and V by 5 bases; bases with no gene match: 11. Germline V gene lookup returns CDR1 KGHSH and CDR2 LQKENI. The CDR3 consists of 16 residues.

This clonotype appeared many times. V and J are TRBV28 and TRBJ2-7; D call uncertain. V gave up 1 base and J gave up 6 bases, with 7 bases separating them. This CDR3 comprises 12 residues. CDR1 and CDR2 from the germline V gene are MDHEN and SYDVKM. Here the CDR3 DNA reads TGTGCCAGCAGTTTATTCCTCGCCGAGCAGTACTTC. It translates to CASSLFLAEQYF.

This clonotype was recorded at least ten times. The chain has TRBV28 and TRBJ2-3; the match to TRBD2 covers 11 bases. CDR3 length equals 18 residues. V shed 5 bases, J shed 1 base, and the junction held 11 bases outside the gene matches. Germline lookup yields CDR1 MDHEN and CDR2 SYDVKM. The CDR3 reads CASSPLSGRARGTDTQYF. The CDR3 DNA follows: TGTGCCAGCAGTCCCCTTAGCGGGAGGGCCAGAGGCACAGATACGCAGTATTTT.

This clonotype was seen ten or more times. This chain joins TRBV5-1 and TRBJ2-2; D unclear. This CDR3 region has 13 residues. From germline, CDR1 is SGHRS and CDR2 YFSETQ. With 5 bases removed from V and 0 bases from J, the gap between germline ends came to 5 bases. The chain's CDR3 is CASRSTNTGELFF. CDR3 bases: TGCGCCAGCAGGTCGACGAACACCGGGGAGCTGTTTTTT.

The table lists this clonotype with many counts. The chain's CDR3 is CSAPKPPSTLNTEAFF. Here the CDR3 DNA reads TGCAGCGCCCCGAAACCACCGTCAACTCTGAACACTGAAGCTTTCTTT. The chain employs TRBV29-1 and TRBJ1-1, with D hard to call. The CDR3 contains 16 residues. V lost 7 bases and J lost 0, with 21 bases in between. Per the germline V gene, CDR1 is SQVTM and CDR2 is ANQGSEA.

This clonotype is judged medium-sized. The chain couples TRBV20-1 to TRBJ2-1; 8 bases agree with TRBD2. The germline gives CDR1 DFQATT, CDR2 SNEGSKA (reference sequence). The CDR3 extends over 13 amino acids. The CDR3 region is CSGREGRVPEQFF. The DNA of the CDR3 is TGCAGCGGTCGGGAGGGCCGCGTTCCTGAGCAGTTCTTC.

This clonotype was recorded many times. The CDR3 sequence: CSATGTGGLAWHSPLHF. CDR3 coding DNA: TGCAGTGCTACCGGGACAGGGGGCCTGGCGTGGCATTCACCCCTCCACTTT. The V call is TRBV20-1, the J call TRBJ1-6; 12 bases map to TRBD1. This CDR3 contains 17 residues. Germline values: CDR1 DFQATT, CDR2 SNEGSKA (reference sequence). Trimming removed 4 bases from V and 8 bases from J; junction bases left unmatched: 12.

This clonotype came up many times. This chain links TRBV5-1 with TRBJ1-1, with D possibly matching TRBD1 (6 bases). This CDR3 comprises 13 residues. Trimming stripped 3 bases from V and 5 bases from J, with 11 bases between. Germline V CDR1 and CDR2: SGHRS, YFSETQ. DNA for the CDR3: TGCGCCAGCAGCTACAGGGAGAGTACTGAAGCTTTCTTT. Protein: CASSYRESTEAFF.

This clonotype was observed many times. Written as DNA, the CDR3 is TGTGCCAGCAGCTTCGGGACAGGCCCGTCCGAGCAGTACTTC. Protein product: CASSFGTGPSEQYF. The chain employs TRBV5-4 and TRBJ2-7; 8 nucleotides align to TRBD1. The CDR3 spans 14 residues. The V and J ends lost 2 bases and 6 bases, in that order; junction bases with no gene match: 7. The V gene's germline CDR1 is SGHNT and CDR2 YYREEE (reference sequence).

This clonotype showed up many times. The chain links TRBV29-1 to TRBJ1-1; tentative D call: TRBD1 (5 bases). Per germline, CDR1 SQVTM and CDR2 ANQGSEA. The CDR3 covers 11 residues. V lost 7 bases and J lost 1, with 7 bases in between. The CDR3 DNA is TGCAGCGAGGACAAGAACACTGAAGCTTTCTTT. This gives the protein CSEDKNTEAFF.